Below are 24 T cell receptor beta chains sequenced from a single sample in a study of blood T cell repertoires in COVID-19. Some clones are missing from TCRdb's copy, which holds only in-frame ones; the method was immunoSEQ multiplex PCR. This sample has 450,000 to 600,000 clones, with around 90% found just once. Sequencing was performed on PBMCs or T cells enriched from blood (not recorded which). These receptors were collected from a woman aged 18-29 years who had recovered from COVID-19.

This rearrangement joins TRBV3-1 (or the pseudogene TRBV3-2) to TRBJ2-1, with TRBD2 matching 14 bases. CDR3 length: 16 amino acids. From germline, CDR1 is LGHDT and CDR2 YNNKEL (reference sequence). Losses at the gene ends were 2 bases for V and 10 bases for J; bases not matched to a gene: 7. This chain's CDR3 is CASSQSGTSGGREQFF. CDR3 in DNA: TGTGCCAGCAGCCAATCCGGGACTAGCGGGGGTAGGGAGCAGTTCTTC.

V gene TRBV5-1 combines with J gene TRBJ2-5; D perhaps matches TRBD2 (5 bases). V lost 1 base and J lost 5, with 18 bases in between. Germline values: CDR1 SGHRS, CDR2 YFSETQ. This CDR3 region has 16 residues. This chain's CDR3 is CASSLSFSAGEETQYF. The CDR3 nucleotides are TGCGCCAGCAGCTTGTCCTTTAGCGCAGGAGAGGAGACCCAGTACTTC. The variable domain in full, completed from reference TRBV5-1 and TRBJ2-5, reads KAGVTQTPRYLIKTRGQQVTLSCSPISGHRSVSWYQQTPGQGLQFLFEYFSETQRNKGNFPGRFSGRQFSNSRSEMNVSTLELGDSALYLCASSLSFSAGEETQYFGPGTRLLVL.

This clone was seen just once. This chain connects TRBV29-1 to TRBJ1-1; no definite D call. The germline CDR1 and CDR2 sequences are SQVTM and ANQGSEA. CDR3 length: 12 amino acids. V was pared by 5 bases and J by 3 bases, with 10 bases between. The CDR3 spells CSVITVDTEAFF. The CDR3 DNA is TGCAGCGTTATAACAGTAGACACTGAAGCTTTCTTT. Drawing the rest from reference TRBV29-1 and TRBJ1-1, the complete variable domain is SAVISQKPSRDICQRGTSLTIQCQVDSQVTMMFWYRQQPGQSLTLIATANQGSEATYESGFVIDKFPISRPNLTFSTLTVSNMSPEDSSIYLCSVITVDTEAFFGQGTRLTVV.

The gene calls are TRBV18 and TRBJ2-2, with D possibly TRBD2 on 6 matching bases. The germline gives CDR1 KGHSH, CDR2 LQKENI. V lost 3 bases and J 2 bases, leaving 19 bases between the germline ends. This CDR3 region has 18 residues. The chain's CDR3 is CASSPLGGPTRNTGELFF. In nucleotides, the CDR3 is TGTGCCAGCTCACCTCTCGGGGGACCCACGAGAAACACCGGGGAGCTGTTTTTT.

This sequence joins TRBV9 and TRBJ1-5, with D possibly TRBD1 on 5 matching bases. Germline values: CDR1 SGDLS, CDR2 YYNGEE. Trimming shortened V by 1 base and J by 8 bases, and 13 bases separated the two germline ends. The CDR3 runs 14 residues. The CDR3 loop is CASSVTPTQEPQHF. For the CDR3, the DNA is TGTGCCAGCAGCGTAACTCCGACACAGGAGCCCCAGCATTTT.

This clone is a singleton in its sample. The gene calls are TRBV12-3 or TRBV12-4 and TRBJ2-1; TRBD2 matches at 9 bases. V gave up 1 base and J gave up 14 bases; unmatched junction bases: 6. CDR3 length equals 13 residues. The CDR3 coding sequence is TGTGCCAGCAGTTTAGTTTTAGCGGGGGAGGAGTTCTTC. Translating it yields CASSLVLAGEEFF.

The chain has TRBV15 and TRBJ1-3, with D maybe TRBD1 (6 bases). CDR3 length equals 14 residues. Germline CDR1 and CDR2: LNHNV and YYDKDF (reference sequence). V was cut by 5 bases and J by 0 bases, with 8 bases left in between. CDR3 amino acids: CATSRRGSGNTIYF. For the CDR3, the DNA is TGTGCCACCAGCCGCAGGGGCTCTGGAAACACCATATATTTT.

The rearrangement joins TRBV7-2 to TRBJ2-7, with D hard to call. This CDR3 has 12 residues. Deletions cut 5 bases from V and 3 bases from J, with 8 bases between. The germline V gene has CDR1 SGHTA and CDR2 FQGNSA. This CDR3 reads CASSHIDYEQYF. The CDR3 DNA reads TGTGCCAGCAGCCATATAGACTACGAGCAGTACTTC.

The table lists this clone with a few counts. The chain combines TRBV7-2 with TRBJ2-3; TRBD2 matches at 10 bases. J gave up 0 bases and V 5 bases, and 11 bases lay outside the gene matches. The CDR3 extends over 18 amino acids. Germline CDR1 reads SGHTA; CDR2 reads FQGNSA. CDR3 protein: CASSPIAGGTASTDTQYF. The DNA of the CDR3 is TGTGCCAGCAGCCCCATAGCGGGGGGCACTGCTAGCACAGATACGCAGTATTTT.

The chain carries TRBV5-1 and TRBJ1-1; D might be TRBD1 (6 bases). The germline V gene encodes CDR1 SGHRS and CDR2 YFSETQ. V was clipped by 4 bases and J by 3 bases, with 13 bases between them. The CDR3 runs 14 residues. CDR3 loop: CASSRDRSYTEAFF. In nucleotides, the CDR3 is TGCGCCAGCAGCCGCGACAGGTCGTACACTGAAGCTTTCTTT.

V and J are TRBV29-1 and TRBJ2-1; 8 bases match TRBD1. With 7 bases clipped from V and 6 bases from J, the junction kept 5 bases outside the gene matches. This CDR3 region has 12 residues. Germline CDR1 and CDR2: SQVTM and ANQGSEA. Here the CDR3 reads CSADRGGNEQFF. Here the CDR3 DNA reads TGCAGCGCCGACAGGGGAGGCAATGAGCAGTTCTTC.

This chain joins TRBV2 and TRBJ1-2; 7 nucleotides align to TRBD1. Trimming cost V 1 base and J 5 bases; bases outside gene matches: 10. Germline CDR1 is SNHLY and CDR2 is FYNNEI. The CDR3 is made up of 16 amino acids. CDR3 amino acids: CASSEEEGATAYGYTF. The CDR3 bases are TGTGCCAGCAGTGAAGAGGAGGGGGCGACTGCTTATGGCTACACCTTC.

The gene calls are TRBV5-1 and TRBJ1-2; the D gene is possibly TRBD1 (5 bases). The CDR3 covers 14 residues. V dropped 4 bases and J dropped 4 bases, with 14 bases sitting between them. The germline V gene encodes CDR1 SGHRS and CDR2 YFSETQ. CDR3 bases: TGCGCCAGCAGCCGACCGGGGGGGACCTATGGCTACACCTTC. Its protein product is CASSRPGGTYGYTF. Complete variable domain (other parts from reference TRBV5-1 and TRBJ1-2): KAGVTQTPRYLIKTRGQQVTLSCSPISGHRSVSWYQQTPGQGLQFLFEYFSETQRNKGNFPGRFSGRQFSNSRSEMNVSTLELGDSALYLCASSRPGGTYGYTFGSGTRLTVV.

The chain uses TRBV12-3 or TRBV12-4 and TRBJ1-2; D is possibly TRBD1 (5 bases). The CDR3 contains 12 residues. Between the trimmed V and J ends, which lost 10 bases and 3 bases, there was a span of 12 bases. The DNA of the CDR3 is TGTGCCACTGGGGGGTATGACTATGGCTACACCTTC. Its protein is CATGGYDYGYTF.

The gene calls are TRBV12-3 or TRBV12-4 and TRBJ1-1, with D possibly matching TRBD1 (6 bases). The CDR3 spans 13 residues. The V end lost 7 bases, the J end lost 3 bases, and 12 bases lay between the germline ends. This CDR3 reads CASTRQAHTEAFF. The CDR3 DNA reads as TGTGCCAGCACCCGACAGGCTCACACTGAAGCTTTCTTT.

The V call is TRBV11-2, the J call TRBJ1-2; maybe TRBD1 (6 bases). CDR3 length equals 14 residues. V dropped 1 base and J dropped 4 bases, with 10 bases sitting between them. Germline loops: CDR1 SGHAT, CDR2 FQNNGV. The CDR3 DNA reads TGTGCCAGCAGCTTAGCCCCAGGGGTCTATGGCTACACCTTC. Its translation: CASSLAPGVYGYTF.

V and J are TRBV28 and TRBJ2-1, with no clear D. Germline V gives CDR1 MDHEN, CDR2 SYDVKM. The CDR3 has 13 residues. V was trimmed by 7 bases and J by 7 bases, leaving 14 bases between them. The CDR3, as DNA: TGTGCCAGCACCCCCCCGGGTTCTAATGAGCAGTTCTTC. Its protein is CASTPPGSNEQFF.

The chain carries TRBV9 and TRBJ1-4; TRBD1 matches 7 bases. The length of the CDR3 is 14 residues. Germline V gene lookup returns CDR1 SGDLS and CDR2 YYNGEE. With V trimmed by 4 bases and J by 4 bases, 4 bases remained unmatched. The CDR3 DNA reads TGTGCCAGCAGCAAGGGACAGAGTAATGAAAAACTGTTTTTT. As protein: CASSKGQSNEKLFF.

The J gene is TRBJ2-7, the V gene TRBV5-6, with TRBD1 matching 9 bases. The CDR3 extends over 13 amino acids. Germline assignment: CDR1 SGHDT and CDR2 YYEEEE. V shed 4 bases, J shed 4 bases, and the junction held 3 bases outside the gene matches. The CDR3: CASSQTGGYEQYF. The CDR3 region has the DNA TGTGCCAGCAGCCAGACAGGGGGTTACGAGCAGTACTTC.

This clone showed up just a few times. The genes are TRBV4-1 and TRBJ2-1; D possibly corresponds to TRBD2 (6 bases). Germline V gene sequence: CDR1 MGHRA, CDR2 YSYEKL. V was trimmed by 1 base and J by 3 bases, leaving 10 bases between them. The CDR3 consists of 15 residues. The CDR3 coding sequence is TGCGCCAGCAGCCAAGGAGGCGGGGTCTACAATGAGCAGTTCTTC. Amino acid sequence: CASSQGGGVYNEQFF.

The rearrangement uses TRBV24-1 and TRBJ2-5, with 8 positions matching TRBD2. The germline gives CDR1 KGHDR, CDR2 SFDVKD. The trim removed 5 bases at V and 2 bases at J, leaving 9 bases unmatched. The length of the CDR3 is 16 residues. CDR3 sequence reads: CATSGRASGPQETQYF. The CDR3 region has the DNA TGTGCCACCAGTGGGAGGGCTAGCGGGCCTCAAGAGACCCAGTACTTC.

The gene calls are TRBV24-1 and TRBJ2-3, with D possibly matching TRBD1 (5 bases). Germline values: CDR1 KGHDR, CDR2 SFDVKD. V was trimmed by 4 bases and J by 8 bases, leaving 18 bases between them. The CDR3 consists of 15 residues. The CDR3: CATSDATATQGTQYF. The CDR3 coding sequence is TGTGCCACCAGTGACGCGACAGCAACTCAGGGTACGCAGTATTTT.

The chain is built from TRBV12-3 or TRBV12-4 and TRBJ2-7, with D possibly matching TRBD1 (6 bases). Trimming removed 6 bases at V and 7 bases at J, with 16 bases between. CDR3 length: 13 residues. CDR3 bases: TGTGCCAGCAGACCCACAGGGAGAGGGGAGCAGTACTTC. This gives the protein CASRPTGRGEQYF.

V and J are TRBV6-5 and TRBJ1-6; no firm D call. Looked up from germline, CDR1 is MNHEY and CDR2 is SVGAGI. V was pared by 11 bases and J by 0 bases, with 8 bases between. The CDR3 extends over 13 amino acids. CDR3 sequence reads: CAGGSSYNSPLHF. The CDR3, as DNA: TGTGCCGGAGGTAGCTCCTATAATTCACCCCTCCACTTT.